The present TCR beta chain was sequenced within a study of beta chain features in type 1 diabetes. Study observations and caveats: Researchers reported that naive, central memory and Treg TCRB repertoires appeared more similar in patients than in healthy donors.

Expressed TCRB transcripts were sequenced after all isolated RNA was converted to cDNA. Generated by immunoSEQ multiplex PCR, the TCRdb table keeps only in-frame clones and is missing some. Altogether roughly 150,000 clones are present, approximately 9.9% being singletons, with the ten largest covering less than 3%. Each of the sorted populations had a purity greater than 98%. V trimming: 4 bases; J trimming: 10 bases; junction bases outside the gene matches: 13. Germline V CDR1 and CDR2: SGHTA, FQGNSA. The CDR3 consists of 16 residues. Of note for this clone: Its antigen is currently unknown.

This TCR came from a woman aged 18-29 years in good health. The chain uses TRBV7-2 and TRBJ2-5; TRBD2 matches 12 bases. Sequenced material: central memory CD4+ T cells from blood. The CDR3 DNA reads TGTGCCAGCAGCTCCCAGACTAGCGGGGGCGCTGGGAGCCAGTACTTC. Translation gives CASSSQTSGGAGSQYF. Complete variable domain (other parts from reference TRBV7-2 and TRBJ2-5): GAGVSQSPSNKVTEKGKDVELRCDPISGHTALYWYRQSLGQGLEFLIYFQGNSAPDKSGLPSDRFSAERTGGSVSTLTIQRTQQEDSAVYLCASSSQTSGGAGSQYFGPGTRLLVL.